The 14 T cell receptor beta chains in this list originate from one sample, sequenced in a study of identical twins. Via MiXCR, TCRdb re-called the 5' RACE reads, giving one row per CDR3 protein. Found here are some 1,600,000 distinct CDR3 sequences, roughly a third of them singletons; the top ten hold 0.25% to 0.3%. What was sequenced was cord blood. Every receptor here comes from a newborn girl in good health.

This chain joins TRBV4-1 and TRBJ2-1; 8 bases map to TRBD2. V dropped 0 bases and J dropped 10; count of bases not matched to a gene: 5. Germline CDR1 is MGHRA and CDR2 is YSYEKL. The CDR3 totals 14 residues. Here the CDR3 reads CASSQDGRLAEQFF. The CDR3 coding sequence is TGCGCCAGCAGCCAAGATGGGAGACTAGCGGAGCAGTTCTTC.

This clonotype was seen a few times. This chain uses TRBV6-2 or TRBV6-3 with TRBJ1-1, with D hard to call. Between the trimmed V and J ends, which lost 8 bases and 1 base, there was a span of 14 bases. Per the germline V gene, CDR1 is MNHEY and CDR2 is SVGEGT. The CDR3 spans 14 residues. This CDR3 reads CASRQMGRNTEAFF. For the CDR3, the DNA is TGTGCCAGCCGCCAAATGGGGAGGAACACTGAAGCTTTCTTT.

This sequence joins TRBV7-2 and TRBJ2-3; TRBD2 agrees at 9 bases. The CDR3 length is 15 residues. V gave up 5 bases and J gave up 5 bases; unmatched junction bases: 8. Germline assignment: CDR1 SGHTA and CDR2 FQGNSA. The DNA of the CDR3 is TGTGCCAGCAGCCCGCCGGGACTAGCTATAGATACGCAGTATTTT. Amino acid sequence: CASSPPGLAIDTQYF. The full variable domain, with the rest looked up from reference TRBV7-2 and TRBJ2-3, is GAGVSQSPSNKVTEKGKDVELRCDPISGHTALYWYRQSLGQGLEFLIYFQGNSAPDKSGLPSDRFSAERTGGSVSTLTIQRTQQEDSAVYLCASSPPGLAIDTQYFGPGTRLTVL.

This chain uses TRBV12-3 or TRBV12-4 with TRBJ1-1; D is unclear. V was pared by 3 bases and J by 3 bases, with 14 bases between. This CDR3 region has 15 residues. The DNA of the CDR3 is TGTGCCAGCAGTTTTCGAAGGCCCGGGGACACTGAAGCTTTCTTT. Translated, it gives CASSFRRPGDTEAFF.

This clonotype was recorded a few times. V and J are TRBV9 and TRBJ2-7; D possibly corresponds to TRBD1 (5 bases). V shed 4 bases and J shed 7 bases, with 18 bases lying between them. Germline assignment: CDR1 SGDLS and CDR2 YYNGEE. The CDR3 loop spans 14 amino acids. CDR3 bases: TGTGCCAGCAGCTCTCAGGGTGGCGTCAATGAGCAGTACTTC. Translated: CASSSQGGVNEQYF.

This clonotype has more than one count but fewer than ten. The rearrangement links TRBV27 to TRBJ2-3; 13 nucleotides match TRBD2. The CDR3 has 18 amino acids. Germline values: CDR1 MNHEY, CDR2 SMNVEV (reference sequence). Trimming at V came to 2 bases and at J to 4 bases, leaving 9 bases not matched to a gene. CDR3 bases: TGTGCCAGCAGTTTACCATTACTAGCGGGAGGGCCCTCAGATACGCAGTATTTT. It yields the protein CASSLPLLAGGPSDTQYF.

This clonotype was observed a handful of times. The rearrangement uses TRBV12-3 or TRBV12-4 and TRBJ2-5; possibly TRBD1 for D (8 bases). The length of the CDR3 is 16 residues. V lost 5 bases and J 1 base, leaving 17 bases between the germline ends. The CDR3 bases are TGTGCCAGCAGTGATCTACAGGGGGGGCTCCAAGAGACCCAGTACTTC. Amino acid sequence: CASSDLQGGLQETQYF.

The chain is built from TRBV10-3 and TRBJ2-3; the D gene is possibly TRBD2 (6 bases). The germline V gene has CDR1 ENHRY and CDR2 SYGVKD. CDR3 size: 13 residues. V lost 4 bases to trimming and J lost 4 bases, with 9 bases between them. This CDR3 is CAISGASADTQYF. The CDR3 region has the DNA TGTGCCATCAGTGGAGCTAGCGCAGATACGCAGTATTTT.

The rearrangement links TRBV20-1 to TRBJ1-5, with 7 positions matching TRBD1. CDR3 length equals 17 residues. After removal of 3 bases from V and 0 bases from J, the junction contained 11 bases not matched to a gene. Per the germline V gene, CDR1 is DFQATT and CDR2 is SNEGSKA (reference sequence). CDR3 DNA: TGCAGTGCTAGGGGCCCAAGGGGGCCCAATAGCAATCAGCCCCAGCATTTT. Protein: CSARGPRGPNSNQPQHF.

V and J are TRBV6-6 and TRBJ1-6, with D unclear. Germline CDR1 and CDR2: MNHNY and SVGAGI (reference sequence). The CDR3 has 15 residues. V lost 0 bases, J lost 7 bases, and 10 bases lay in between. Here the CDR3 reads CASSYSIQRNSPLHF. Written as DNA, the CDR3 is TGTGCCAGCAGTTACTCGATACAGCGCAATTCACCCCTCCACTTT.

A remark on this clonotype: Germline is not matched at one junction end, which may reflect a read error. The chain links TRBV6-5 to TRBJ2-5, with TRBD2 matching 7 bases. This CDR3 is built from 14 residues. The V gene's germline CDR1 is MNHEY and CDR2 SVGAGI. The CDR3 is CATSHLGGRQTQYF. CDR3 nucleotides: TGTGCCACCAGTCATCTGGGGGGGAGACAGACCCAGTACTTC.

The rearrangement uses TRBV2 and TRBJ1-1; TRBD1 matches 7 bases. The junction had 11 bases not matched to a gene; V was cut back by 6 bases and J by 10 bases. The CDR3 sequence is 13 residues long. The germline CDR1 and CDR2 sequences are SNHLY and FYNNEI. The CDR3 region is CASRLGQVGGAFF. The CDR3 nucleotides read TGTGCCAGCAGACTTGGACAGGTTGGGGGAGCTTTCTTT.

To note about this clonotype: A much bigger clone sits one base away, suggesting this may be a read error. This chain links TRBV6-2 or TRBV6-3 with TRBJ2-1, with no clear D. Germline V gene data show CDR1 as MNHEY and CDR2 as SVGEGT. The V and J ends lost 0 bases and 10 bases respectively, with 10 bases between them. This CDR3 is 13 amino acids long. The CDR3, as DNA: TGTGCCAGCAGTTACTCCTCGGCCAACGAGCAGTTCTTC. This translates into CASSYSSANEQFF.

V is TRBV9 and J is TRBJ2-1; D unresolved. The CDR3 runs 16 residues. The V and J ends lost 0 bases and 3 bases respectively, with 13 bases between them. Germline CDR1 is SGDLS and CDR2 is YYNGEE. The CDR3 protein is CASSVVGGTVYNEQFF. CDR3 DNA: TGTGCCAGCAGCGTAGTGGGCGGAACGGTCTACAATGAGCAGTTCTTC.